This T cell receptor (beta chain) was found in a study of cytomegalovirus exposure and HLA in healthy donors. General study points: CMV serostatus was the only recorded immune exposure for donors.

CDR3 size: 12 residues. The V end lost 3 bases, the J end lost 8 bases, and 8 bases lay between the germline ends. CDR1 is MDHEN, CDR2 SYDVKM, per germline. The sample holds one count of this clone. Its matching antigen is unknown. The PCR used 60 Vbeta and 13 Jbeta primers. Libraries were prepared by immunoSEQ multiplex PCR; TCRdb keeps only in-frame clonotypes and omits some of them. The sample holds around 170,000 clones, 82% seen once. The gene calls are TRBV28 and TRBJ2-4, with a weak D call TRBD2 (6 bases). Sample: PBMCs. This clonotype was obtained from a man aged 35-49 years in good health and CMV-seronegative. The CDR3 loop is CASSFTGDIQYF. The CDR3 DNA reads as TGTGCCAGCAGTTTTACGGGGGACATTCAGTACTTC.